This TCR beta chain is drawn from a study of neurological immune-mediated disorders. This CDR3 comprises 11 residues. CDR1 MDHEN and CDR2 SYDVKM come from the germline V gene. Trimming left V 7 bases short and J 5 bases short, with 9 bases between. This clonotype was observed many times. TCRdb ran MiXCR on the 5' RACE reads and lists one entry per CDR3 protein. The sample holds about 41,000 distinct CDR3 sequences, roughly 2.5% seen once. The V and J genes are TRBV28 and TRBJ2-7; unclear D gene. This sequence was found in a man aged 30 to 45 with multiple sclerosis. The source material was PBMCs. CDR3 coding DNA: TGTGCCAGCAAAGGGTTCGACGAGCAGTACTTC. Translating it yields CASKGFDEQYF.